Below are 17 T cell receptor beta chains sequenced from a single sample in a study of blood T cell repertoires in COVID-19. Data came from immunoSEQ multiplex PCR; TCRdb stores just in-frame clones and leaves some out. Among 90,000 to 150,000 clones listed, over 65% were seen once. What was sequenced was peripheral blood. The receptor set was obtained from a man aged 60 to 75 with acute or convalescent COVID-19.

This clone was seen only once. V usage is TRBV5-1 and J usage is TRBJ2-5, with D perhaps TRBD1 (6 bases). The CDR3 covers 15 residues. Between the trimmed V and J ends, which lost 2 bases and 0 bases, there was a span of 11 bases. CDR1 and CDR2 from the germline V gene are SGHRS and YFSETQ. In DNA form, the CDR3 reads TGCGCCAGCAGCTTAGCAGGGGCCAACCAAGAGACCCAGTACTTC. Translated: CASSLAGANQETQYF.

The rearrangement joins TRBV28 to TRBJ2-7; D remains unclear. Looked up from germline, CDR1 is MDHEN and CDR2 is SYDVKM. There are 12 residues in the CDR3. Trimming pared 5 bases from V and 0 bases from J, leaving 5 bases between. The DNA of the CDR3 is TGTGCCAGCAGTCTTAGCTCCTACGAGCAGTACTTC. Translation: CASSLSSYEQYF.

This chain links TRBV24-1 with TRBJ2-1, with 14 positions matching TRBD2. The junction had 4 bases not matched to a gene; V was cut back by 12 bases and J by 7 bases. Germline V gene sequence: CDR1 KGHDR, CDR2 SFDVKD. The CDR3 is 13 amino acids. CDR3 protein: CALGTSGSNEQFF. In nucleotides, the CDR3 is TGTGCCCTGGGGACTAGCGGGAGTAATGAGCAGTTCTTC.

The gene calls are TRBV28 and TRBJ1-1; D not resolved. CDR3 size: 12 residues. Deletions cut 2 bases from V and 10 bases from J, with 11 bases between. Germline lookup yields CDR1 MDHEN and CDR2 SYDVKM. Here the CDR3 DNA reads TGTGCCAGCAGTTTAACCTCCCTAGCAGCTTTCTTT. Translating it yields CASSLTSLAAFF.

The chain couples TRBV7-2 to TRBJ1-2; 7 bases align to TRBD1. This CDR3 has 18 amino acids. CDR1 and CDR2 from the germline V gene are SGHTA and FQGNSA. The ends lost 3 bases at V and 7 bases at J; junction bases unmatched: 20. CDR3 bases: TGTGCCAGCAGCTTTTACTCCGGGACAGTTACTCGTGCAGGTGGCTACACCTTC. The encoded protein is CASSFYSGTVTRAGGYTF.

The J gene is TRBJ2-7, the V gene TRBV30, with D maybe TRBD1 (6 bases). The CDR3 totals 12 residues. Trimming removed 3 bases from V and 5 bases from J, with 11 bases in between. The germline CDR1 and CDR2 sequences are GTSNPN and SVGIG (reference sequence). Here the CDR3 DNA reads TGTGCCTGGAGGAGGGGGTCCCACGAGCAGTACTTC. This translates into CAWRRGSHEQYF. Full variable domain (rest looked up from reference TRBV30 and TRBJ2-7): SQTIHQWPATLVQPVGSPLSLECTVEGTSNPNLYWYRQAAGRGLQLLFYSVGIGQISSEVPQNLSASRPQDRQFILSSKKLLLSDSGFYLCAWRRGSHEQYFGPGTRLTVT.

The chain combines TRBV10-3 with TRBJ2-1, with 11 bases that match TRBD2. V lost 10 bases to trimming and J lost 10 bases; unmatched junction nucleotides: 3. In germline, CDR1 is ENHRY, CDR2 SYGVKD. The CDR3 has 11 residues. CDR3 in amino acids: CATGLADEQFF. CDR3 nucleotides: TGTGCCACGGGACTAGCGGACGAGCAGTTCTTC.

The chain carries TRBV10-3 and TRBJ2-1, with 9 nucleotides matching TRBD1. CDR3 length equals 14 residues. Per the germline V gene, CDR1 is ENHRY and CDR2 is SYGVKD. V lost 10 bases and J lost 5; bases outside the gene matches: 9. DNA of the CDR3: TGTGCCAGCGAGGACAGGGGAAAAGACAATGAGCAGTTCTTC. Translated, it gives CASEDRGKDNEQFF.

This chain joins TRBV7-2 and TRBJ1-5; the D gene is possibly TRBD1 (5 bases). Per the germline V gene, CDR1 is SGHTA and CDR2 is FQGNSA. The CDR3 sequence is 15 residues long. Trimming stripped 1 base from V and 7 bases from J, with 14 bases between. CDR3 loop: CASSLEVQGWQPQHF. In nucleotides, the CDR3 is TGTGCCAGCAGCTTAGAGGTGCAGGGTTGGCAGCCCCAGCATTTT.

V is TRBV19 and J is TRBJ1-4, with TRBD1 as a possible D gene (5 bases). With 5 bases removed from V and 3 bases from J, the gap between germline ends came to 13 bases. Germline CDR1 is LNHDA and CDR2 is SQIVND (reference sequence). The CDR3 spans 15 residues. As DNA, the CDR3 is TGTGCCAGTAGTGGAGGGGTTCGGGCTAATGAAAAACTGTTTTTT. Encoded protein: CASSGGVRANEKLFF.

CDR3 sequence: CASSDPRGQESSYEQYF. CDR3 coding DNA: TGTGCCAGCAGTGACCCCCGGGGACAGGAAAGCTCCTACGAGCAGTACTTC. V is TRBV28 and J is TRBJ2-7; 8 bases fit TRBD1. Germline assignment: CDR1 MDHEN and CDR2 SYDVKM. After removal of 5 bases from V and 0 bases from J, the junction contained 12 bases not matched to a gene. The CDR3 runs 17 residues.

The chain uses TRBV6-5 and TRBJ1-5; 8 nucleotides match TRBD1. The CDR3 has 16 residues. CDR1 is MNHEY and CDR2 is SVGAGI in the germline V gene. V lost 4 bases to trimming and J lost 0 bases; unmatched junction nucleotides: 5. The CDR3 region is CASSLQGASSNQPQHF. Written as DNA, the CDR3 is TGTGCCAGCAGTTTGCAGGGGGCGAGTAGCAATCAGCCCCAGCATTTT.

The V and J genes are TRBV15 and TRBJ2-1; D is possibly TRBD2 (6 bases). Germline V gene sequence: CDR1 LNHNV, CDR2 YYDKDF (reference sequence). With 5 bases removed from V and 11 bases from J, the gap between germline ends came to 13 bases. There are 12 residues in the CDR3. The CDR3 is CATSGPGGKQFF. The CDR3, as DNA: TGTGCCACCAGCGGGCCCGGCGGGAAGCAGTTCTTC.

The chain joins TRBV6-5 to TRBJ2-1, with D possibly matching TRBD2 (5 bases). The V end lost 3 bases, the J end lost 3 bases, and 12 bases lay between the germline ends. Germline values: CDR1 MNHEY, CDR2 SVGAGI. The CDR3 covers 15 residues. The CDR3 DNA reads TGTGCCAGCAGTTATGCCCGAGGAGGCTACAATGAGCAGTTCTTC. This translates into CASSYARGGYNEQFF.

The rearrangement uses TRBV24-1 and TRBJ2-5, with D possibly being TRBD2 (5 bases). The CDR3 is made up of 16 amino acids. The germline gives CDR1 KGHDR, CDR2 SFDVKD. Trimming took 2 bases from V and 5 from J, leaving 17 bases between them. CDR3 residues: CATSDSGQAVGETQYF. In nucleotides, the CDR3 is TGTGCCACCAGTGATTCCGGCCAAGCGGTGGGTGAGACCCAGTACTTC.

This chain uses TRBV9 with TRBJ2-2; D call uncertain. Germline loops: CDR1 SGDLS, CDR2 YYNGEE. This CDR3 contains 14 residues. V was cut by 4 bases and J by 1 base, with 8 bases left in between. CDR3 in DNA: TGTGCCAGCAGCTCCCGACTGAACACCGGGGAGCTGTTTTTT. Amino acid sequence: CASSSRLNTGELFF.

The genes are TRBV6-1 and TRBJ2-5, with 7 nucleotides matching TRBD1. CDR3 size: 17 residues. Germline CDR1 reads MNHNS; CDR2 reads SASEGT. J was trimmed by 1 base and V by 4 bases; bases with no gene match: 12. The CDR3 region is CASSAGWSGTVQETQYF. In DNA, the CDR3 is TGTGCCAGCAGTGCGGGTTGGTCCGGGACAGTCCAAGAGACCCAGTACTTC.